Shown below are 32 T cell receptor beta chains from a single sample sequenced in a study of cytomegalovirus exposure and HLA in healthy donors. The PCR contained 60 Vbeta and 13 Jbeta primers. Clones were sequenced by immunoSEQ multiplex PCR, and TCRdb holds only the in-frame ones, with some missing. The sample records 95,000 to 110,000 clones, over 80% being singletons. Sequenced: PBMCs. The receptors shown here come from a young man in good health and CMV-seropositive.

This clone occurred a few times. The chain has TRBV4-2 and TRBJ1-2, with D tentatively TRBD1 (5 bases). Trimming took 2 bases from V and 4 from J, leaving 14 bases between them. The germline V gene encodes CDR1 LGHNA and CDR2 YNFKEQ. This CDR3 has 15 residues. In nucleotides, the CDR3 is TGTGCCAGCAGCCAACCAACGTCGGGGGGCTATGGCTACACCTTC. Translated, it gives CASSQPTSGGYGYTF.

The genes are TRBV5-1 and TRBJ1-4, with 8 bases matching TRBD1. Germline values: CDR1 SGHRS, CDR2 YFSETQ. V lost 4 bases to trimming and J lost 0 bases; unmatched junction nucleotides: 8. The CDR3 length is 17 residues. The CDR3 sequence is CASSAGTGSSTNEKLFF. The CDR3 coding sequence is TGCGCCAGCAGCGCCGGGACAGGCTCCTCAACTAATGAAAAACTGTTTTTT.

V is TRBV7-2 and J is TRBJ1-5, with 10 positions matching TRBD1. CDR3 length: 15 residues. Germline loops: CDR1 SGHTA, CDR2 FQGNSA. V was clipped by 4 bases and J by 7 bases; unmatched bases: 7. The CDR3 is CASSSRQGAGQPQHF. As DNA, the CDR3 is TGTGCCAGCAGCTCGCGACAGGGGGCGGGACAGCCCCAGCATTTT.

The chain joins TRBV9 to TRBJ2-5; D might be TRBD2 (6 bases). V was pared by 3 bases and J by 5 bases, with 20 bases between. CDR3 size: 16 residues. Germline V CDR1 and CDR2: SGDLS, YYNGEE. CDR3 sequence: CASSASGGAMGETQYF. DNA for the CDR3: TGTGCCAGCAGCGCCTCTGGAGGGGCGATGGGCGAGACCCAGTACTTC.

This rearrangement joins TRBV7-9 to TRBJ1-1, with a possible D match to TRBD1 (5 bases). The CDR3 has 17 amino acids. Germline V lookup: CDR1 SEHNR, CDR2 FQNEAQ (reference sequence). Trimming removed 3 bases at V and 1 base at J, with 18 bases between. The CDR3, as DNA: TGTGCCAGCAGCTTTCGCTCGGGGGTTGGGGCGAACACTGAAGCTTTCTTT. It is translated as CASSFRSGVGANTEAFF.

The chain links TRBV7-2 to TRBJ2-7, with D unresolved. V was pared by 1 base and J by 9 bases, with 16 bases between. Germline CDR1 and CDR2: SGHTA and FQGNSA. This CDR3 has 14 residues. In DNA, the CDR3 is TGTGCCAGCAGCTTAGACGGTTTTGCGGATCGGCAGTACTTC. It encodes CASSLDGFADRQYF. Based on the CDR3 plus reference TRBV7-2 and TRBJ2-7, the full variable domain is GAGVSQSPSNKVTEKGKDVELRCDPISGHTALYWYRQSLGQGLEFLIYFQGNSAPDKSGLPSDRFSAERTGGSVSTLTIQRTQQEDSAVYLCASSLDGFADRQYFGPGTRLTVT.

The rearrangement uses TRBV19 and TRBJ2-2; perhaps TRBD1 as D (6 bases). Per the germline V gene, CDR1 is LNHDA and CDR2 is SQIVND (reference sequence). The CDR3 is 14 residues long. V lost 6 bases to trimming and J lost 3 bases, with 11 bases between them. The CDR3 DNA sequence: TGTGCCAGTAGACAGGGCTTGGACACCGGGGAGCTGTTTTTT. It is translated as CASRQGLDTGELFF.

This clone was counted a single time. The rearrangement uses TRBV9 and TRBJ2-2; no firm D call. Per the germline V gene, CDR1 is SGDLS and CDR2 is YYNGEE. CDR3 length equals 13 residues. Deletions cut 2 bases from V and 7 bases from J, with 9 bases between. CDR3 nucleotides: TGTGCCAGCAGCGTGTTCCCTAACGGGGAGCTGTTTTTT. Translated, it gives CASSVFPNGELFF.

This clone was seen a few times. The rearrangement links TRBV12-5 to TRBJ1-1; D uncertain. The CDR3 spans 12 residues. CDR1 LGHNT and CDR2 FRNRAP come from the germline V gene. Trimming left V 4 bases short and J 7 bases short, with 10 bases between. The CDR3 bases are TGTGCTAGTGGTTACCAGGCCTATGAAGCTTTCTTT. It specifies CASGYQAYEAFF.

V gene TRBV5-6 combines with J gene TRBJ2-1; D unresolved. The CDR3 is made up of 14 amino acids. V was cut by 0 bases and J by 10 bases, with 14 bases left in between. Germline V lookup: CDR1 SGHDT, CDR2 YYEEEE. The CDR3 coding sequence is TGTGCCAGCAGCTTGGCCAATATAGCCGGCGAGCAGTTCTTC. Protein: CASSLANIAGEQFF.

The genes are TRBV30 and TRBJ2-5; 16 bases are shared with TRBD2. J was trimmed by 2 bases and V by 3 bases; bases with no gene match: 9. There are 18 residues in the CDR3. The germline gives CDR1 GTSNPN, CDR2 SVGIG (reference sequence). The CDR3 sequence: CAWSPGLAGGGGQETQYF. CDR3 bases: TGTGCCTGGAGCCCGGGACTAGCGGGGGGGGGAGGTCAAGAGACCCAGTACTTC.

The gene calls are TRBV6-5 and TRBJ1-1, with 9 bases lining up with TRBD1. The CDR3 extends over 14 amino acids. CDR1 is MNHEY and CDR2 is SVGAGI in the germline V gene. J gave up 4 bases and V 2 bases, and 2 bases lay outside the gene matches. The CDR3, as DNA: TGTGCCAGCAGTTACGGGACAGGGCCCACTGAAGCTTTCTTT. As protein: CASSYGTGPTEAFF.

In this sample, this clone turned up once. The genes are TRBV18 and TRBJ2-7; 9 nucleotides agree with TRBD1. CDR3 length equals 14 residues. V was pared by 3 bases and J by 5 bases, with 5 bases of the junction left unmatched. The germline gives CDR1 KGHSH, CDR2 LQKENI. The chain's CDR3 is CASSPGQGHHEQYF. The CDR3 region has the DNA TGTGCCAGCTCACCGGGACAGGGACACCACGAGCAGTACTTC.

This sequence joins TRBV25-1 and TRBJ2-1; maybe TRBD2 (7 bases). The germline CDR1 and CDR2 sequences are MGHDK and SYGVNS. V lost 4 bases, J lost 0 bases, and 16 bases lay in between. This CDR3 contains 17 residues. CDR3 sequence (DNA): TGTGCCAGCAGTGTGGGGCGGGGGCTAAGCTCCTACAATGAGCAGTTCTTC. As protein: CASSVGRGLSSYNEQFF.

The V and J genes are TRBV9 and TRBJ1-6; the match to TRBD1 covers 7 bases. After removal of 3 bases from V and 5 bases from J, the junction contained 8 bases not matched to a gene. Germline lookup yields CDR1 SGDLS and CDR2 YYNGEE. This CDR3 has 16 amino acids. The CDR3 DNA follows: TGTGCCAGCAGCGCCCAGACAGGGCCTCATAATTCACCCCTCCACTTT. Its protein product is CASSAQTGPHNSPLHF. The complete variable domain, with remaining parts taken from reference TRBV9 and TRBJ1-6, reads DSGVTQTPKHLITATGQRVTLRCSPRSGDLSVYWYQQSLDQGLQFLIQYYNGEERAKGNILERFSAQQFPDLHSELNLSSLELGDSALYFCASSAQTGPHNSPLHFGNGTRLTVT.

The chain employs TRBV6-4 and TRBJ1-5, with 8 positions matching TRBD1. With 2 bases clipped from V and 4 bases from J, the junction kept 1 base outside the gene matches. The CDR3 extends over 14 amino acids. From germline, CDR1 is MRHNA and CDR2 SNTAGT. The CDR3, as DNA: TGTGCCAGCAGTGACACAGGGGGGAATCAGCCCCAGCATTTT. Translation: CASSDTGGNQPQHF.

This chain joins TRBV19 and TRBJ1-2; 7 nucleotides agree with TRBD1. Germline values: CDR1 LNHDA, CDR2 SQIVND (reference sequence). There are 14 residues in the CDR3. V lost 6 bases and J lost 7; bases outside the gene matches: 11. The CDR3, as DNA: TGTGCCAGTAGAGCCGGGACAGATCCTCTTGGCTACACCTTC. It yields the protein CASRAGTDPLGYTF.

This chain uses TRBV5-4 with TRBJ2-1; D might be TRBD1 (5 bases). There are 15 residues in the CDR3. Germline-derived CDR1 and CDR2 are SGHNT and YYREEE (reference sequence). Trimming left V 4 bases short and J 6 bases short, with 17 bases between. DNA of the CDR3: TGTGCCAGCAGCCGCGGACAATCGACCATCAATGAGCAGTTCTTC. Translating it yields CASSRGQSTINEQFF.

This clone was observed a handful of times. As DNA, the CDR3 is TGTGCCAGCAGCGGGGGGGGACAAATCAACACTGAAGCTTTCTTT. It specifies CASSGGGQINTEAFF. The chain carries TRBV11-3 and TRBJ1-1, with a possible D match to TRBD1 (6 bases). Germline values: CDR1 SGHNT, CDR2 YENEEA. This CDR3 has 15 residues. V dropped 5 bases and J dropped 2 bases, with 15 bases sitting between them.

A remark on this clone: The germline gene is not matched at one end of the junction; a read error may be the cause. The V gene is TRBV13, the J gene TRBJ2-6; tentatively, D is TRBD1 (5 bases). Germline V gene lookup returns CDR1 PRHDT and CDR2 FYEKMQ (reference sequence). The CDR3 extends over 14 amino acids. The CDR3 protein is CASQGSPGANGLTF. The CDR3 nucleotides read TGTGCCAGCCAAGGTTCCCCTGGGGCCAACGGCCTGACTTTC.

This CDR3 reads CASSPRGGGDYEQYF. The CDR3 DNA reads as TGTGCCAGCAGCCCTCGTGGAGGGGGGGATTACGAGCAGTACTTC. The chain has TRBV6-6 and TRBJ2-7; tentatively, D is TRBD2 (7 bases). Deletions cut 6 bases from V and 4 bases from J, with 19 bases between. Germline CDR1 and CDR2: MNHNY and SVGAGI (reference sequence). This CDR3 has 15 residues.

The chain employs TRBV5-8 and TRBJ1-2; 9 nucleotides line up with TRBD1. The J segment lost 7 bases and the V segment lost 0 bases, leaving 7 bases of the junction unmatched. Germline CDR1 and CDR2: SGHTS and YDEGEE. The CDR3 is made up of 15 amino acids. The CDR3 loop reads CASSLGRGTGIGYTF. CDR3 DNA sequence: TGTGCCAGCAGCTTGGGCCGTGGGACAGGGATTGGCTACACCTTC.

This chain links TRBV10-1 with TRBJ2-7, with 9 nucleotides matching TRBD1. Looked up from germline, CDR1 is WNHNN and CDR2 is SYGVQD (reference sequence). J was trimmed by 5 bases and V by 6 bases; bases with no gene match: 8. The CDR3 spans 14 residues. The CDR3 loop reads CASSRDRVLDEQYF. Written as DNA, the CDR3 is TGCGCCAGCAGCCGGGACAGGGTCTTAGACGAGCAGTACTTC.

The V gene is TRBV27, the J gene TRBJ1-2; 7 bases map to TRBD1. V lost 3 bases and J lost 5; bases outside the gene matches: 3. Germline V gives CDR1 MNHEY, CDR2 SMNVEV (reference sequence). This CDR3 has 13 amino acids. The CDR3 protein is CASSFGTEYGYTF. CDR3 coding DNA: TGTGCCAGCAGTTTTGGGACAGAATATGGCTACACCTTC.

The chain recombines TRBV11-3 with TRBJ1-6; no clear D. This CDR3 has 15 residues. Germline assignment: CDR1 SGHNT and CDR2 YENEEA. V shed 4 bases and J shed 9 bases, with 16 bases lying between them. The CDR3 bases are TGTGCCAGCAGCTCCCGTTGGGTAGCCGGTTCACCCCTCCACTTT. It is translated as CASSSRWVAGSPLHF.

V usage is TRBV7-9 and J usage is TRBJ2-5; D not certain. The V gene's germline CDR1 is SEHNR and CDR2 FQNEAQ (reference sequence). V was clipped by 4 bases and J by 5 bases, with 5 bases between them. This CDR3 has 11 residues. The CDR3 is CASSSLETQYF. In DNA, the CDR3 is TGTGCCAGCAGCTCCCTGGAGACCCAGTACTTC.

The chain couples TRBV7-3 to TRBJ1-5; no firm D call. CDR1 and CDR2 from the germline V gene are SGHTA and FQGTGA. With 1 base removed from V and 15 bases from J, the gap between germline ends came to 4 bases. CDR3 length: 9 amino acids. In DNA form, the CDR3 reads TGTGCCAGCAGCTTAAACGGGCATTTT. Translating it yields CASSLNGHF.

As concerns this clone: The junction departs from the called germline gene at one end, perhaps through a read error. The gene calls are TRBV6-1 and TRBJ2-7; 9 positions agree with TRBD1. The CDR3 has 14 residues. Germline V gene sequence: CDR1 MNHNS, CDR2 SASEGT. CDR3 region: CASSEAHPGQGPHF. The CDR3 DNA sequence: TGTGCCAGCAGTGAAGCGCACCCAGGACAGGGGCCGCACTTC.

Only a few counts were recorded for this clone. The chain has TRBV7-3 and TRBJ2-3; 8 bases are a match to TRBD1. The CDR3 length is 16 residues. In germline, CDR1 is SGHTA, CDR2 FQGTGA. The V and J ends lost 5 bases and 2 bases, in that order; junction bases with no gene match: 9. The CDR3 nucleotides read TGTGCCAGCAGCCTACAGGGGGGCGGGGCCACAGATACGCAGTATTTT. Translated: CASSLQGGGATDTQYF.

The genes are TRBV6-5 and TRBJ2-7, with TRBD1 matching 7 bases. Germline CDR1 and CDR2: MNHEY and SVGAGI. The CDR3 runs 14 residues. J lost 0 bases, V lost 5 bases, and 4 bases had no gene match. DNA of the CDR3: TGTGCCAGCAGTCCCCAGGGGGACTCCTACGAGCAGTACTTC. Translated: CASSPQGDSYEQYF.

The CDR3 DNA reads as TGTGCCAGCAGCTCGGGACAGGGGGCGCTTTTAGAGACCCAGTACTTC. Its translation is CASSSGQGALLETQYF. The chain combines TRBV7-6 with TRBJ2-5; 12 nucleotides align to TRBD1. V shed 4 bases and J 4 bases; nucleotides not matched to a gene: 7. This CDR3 contains 16 residues. CDR1 and CDR2 (germline): SGHVS, FNYEAQ. Together with reference TRBV7-6 and TRBJ2-5, the CDR3 gives the full variable domain: GAGVSQSPRYKVTKRGQDVALRCDPISGHVSLYWYRQALGQGPEFLTYFNYEAQQDKSGLPNDRFSAERPEGSISTLTIQRTEQRDSAMYRCASSSGQGALLETQYFGPGTRLLVL.

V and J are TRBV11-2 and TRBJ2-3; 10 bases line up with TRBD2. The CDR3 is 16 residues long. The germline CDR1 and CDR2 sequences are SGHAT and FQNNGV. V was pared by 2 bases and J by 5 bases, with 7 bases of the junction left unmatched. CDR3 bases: TGTGCCAGCAGCTTATCCACAGCGGGGGGGCAAGATACGCAGTATTTT. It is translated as CASSLSTAGGQDTQYF. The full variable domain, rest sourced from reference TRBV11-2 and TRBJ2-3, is EAGVAQSPRYKIIEKRQSVAFWCNPISGHATLYWYQQILGQGPKLLIQFQNNGVVDDSQLPKDRFSAERLKGVDSTLKIQPAKLEDSAVYLCASSLSTAGGQDTQYFGPGTRLTVL.